This entry features one T cell receptor (beta chain) sequence. In this sample, this clonotype turned up a few times. The antigen it binds to is not known. Per-base qualities were not stored, and no clone one base away is much larger. To prepare the library, RACE was applied. The data were produced on a NextSeq 500. During library preparation, unique molecular identifiers were attached to individual cDNA molecules so that TCRs could be counted quantitatively and reproducibly. Both TCR alpha and TCR beta chains were sequenced from each blood RNA sample. For the original study's pipeline: Samples had a median of roughly 91,000 TCRs, with a range from about 23,224 to 750,000. The Decombinator software suite was used to annotate the V, J and CDR3 of the TCR reads. Every sample was subsampled to the same number of TCRs (28,000) for the PS versus PT1 abundance plots. Expanded TCRs were defined as absent before sensitization and observed at least eight times at the 2-week time point. Through fastp at Q25 and MiXCR, TCRdb rebuilt clones from the public reads, retaining in-frame beta chains. Entries are consolidated by CDR3 protein sequence, retaining the most common genes and DNA. What appears here as the V and J calls and clone size reflects TCRdb's work, not the paper's. The sample table shows about 120,000 distinct CDR3 sequences, and roughly 14% are seen once. The leading ten clones occupy around 3% of the sample.

This sample was taken from a study of human T cells and chemical hapten exposure (dated by TCRdb to the early 2020s). Background on the whole study: For sensitization, 2% DPC in acetone was applied to a roughly 2 cm by roughly 2 cm area of upper inner arm skin. The study tracked peripheral blood TCR repertoire changes in vivo during primary and secondary sensitization to the hapten diphenylcyclopropenone (DPC) in alopecia patients. Patient blood was sampled pre-sensitization (week 0) and at 2, 6 and about 24 weeks after DPC sensitization. About 29 alopecia patients gave blood for TCR sequencing at one to four time points (pre-sensitization, 2, 6 and 24 weeks). Libraries were combined into a pool for sequencing, and differences in TCR yield between samples came mainly from small differences in library volumes within the pool. Alopecia areata with under or over 50% scalp involvement, alopecia totalis and alopecia universalis were represented in the patient cohort, which was mostly female. Patch testing was done on the upper back using Finn chambers containing 0.01% DPC, and results were scored after 6 days according to International Contact Dermatitis Research Group standards. Weekly therapeutic DPC doses were additionally applied to the scalp of patients throughout the approximately 24-week study period. The investigation overall reported the following: Expanded TCRs formed significantly more large CDR3 similarity clusters than pre-sensitization or healthy control sets, consistent with antigen-driven responses. Repeated subsampling changed both the strength of the expansion versus patch-test correlation and the threshold at which that correlation became significant. A positive correlation was found between the number of PT1 expanded TCRs and patch test score, with significance reached at thresholds 8, 16 and 32 but not 4. Because all patients had alopecia, a presumed autoimmune disease, the immune response of the patients might differ from that of healthy individuals. DPC sensitization did not change the number of TCRs with a frequency above 1 in 1000, and there was no evidence of changes in global repertoire structure.

The meaning of the sample's time point label: pre-sensitization, week 0. This sample's treatment or condition label indicates: therapeutic diphenylcyclopropenone sensitization with weekly scalp DPC. At every patch-test visit, the blood draw took place before the patch test was put on. To be eligible, patients had to be aged 18 to 70, diagnosed with alopecia and judged suitable for DPC therapy, while pregnant patients were excluded. Total RNA was isolated from unfractionated whole blood collected in Tempus Blood RNA tubes. The junction shows trimming of 6 bases on V and 2 bases on J, plus 13 bases between the germline ends. The CDR3 measures 14 amino acids from cysteine to phenylalanine. The sequence is cut down to CDR3 DNA, 42 bases in frame from base 1.

The sequenced sample was whole blood, obtained in connection with sensitization to the hapten diphenylcyclopropenone (DPC). This TCR was recovered from a woman aged 18 to 35 with alopecia areata. Some clones in this sample may be carry-over from other donors' samples. Recombination joined TRBV12-3 or TRBV12-4 with TRBJ1-2; possibly the D gene is TRBD1, per 5 matching bases. The CDR3 region reads CASRRLRVNYGYTF. The DNA sequence reads TGTGCCAGCAGGCGGCTCAGGGTGAACTATGGCTACACCTTC.